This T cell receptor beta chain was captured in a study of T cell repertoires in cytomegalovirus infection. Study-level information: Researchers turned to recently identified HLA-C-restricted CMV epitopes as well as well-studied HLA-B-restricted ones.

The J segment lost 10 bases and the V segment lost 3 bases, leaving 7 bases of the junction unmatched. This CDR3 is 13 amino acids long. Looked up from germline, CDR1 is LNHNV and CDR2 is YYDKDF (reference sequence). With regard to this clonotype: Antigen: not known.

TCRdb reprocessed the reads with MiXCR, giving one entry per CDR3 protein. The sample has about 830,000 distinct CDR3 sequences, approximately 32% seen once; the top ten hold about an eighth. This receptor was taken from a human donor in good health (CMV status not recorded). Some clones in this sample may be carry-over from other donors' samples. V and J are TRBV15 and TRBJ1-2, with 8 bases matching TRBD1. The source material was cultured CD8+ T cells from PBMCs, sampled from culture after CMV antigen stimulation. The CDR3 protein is CATSRLLTGDYTF. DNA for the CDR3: TGTGCCACCAGCAGGCTTCTGACAGGGGACTACACCTTC.